The T cell receptor beta chain under discussion was sequenced for a study of blood T cell repertoires in COVID-19. Study at large: The United States, Italy and Spain supplied acute and convalescent COVID-19 samples. Sample material is recorded as cDNA or gDNA derived from T cells, B-cell-depleted T cells, or PBMCs.

Per the study methods: Amplification from reference gene primers served as the basis for estimated nucleated cell counts. Profiled with immunoSEQ multiplex PCR; TCRdb holds only in-frame clones, not every one. The DNA was the basis for D and trimming; V, J and clone size are from that table. This sample has approximately 230,000 clones, with about 88% found just once. The CDR3 spans 19 residues. The trim removed 4 bases at V and 4 bases at J, leaving 13 bases unmatched. The germline CDR1 and CDR2 sequences are SGHDN and FVKESK. This TCR was sampled from a woman in her thirties or forties who had recovered from COVID-19. Input material: peripheral blood. The chain links TRBV14 to TRBJ2-2; TRBD2 agrees at 12 bases. CDR3 protein: CASSRLLAGGALGTGELFF. The CDR3 nucleotides read TGTGCCAGCAGCCGATTACTAGCGGGAGGTGCTCTTGGCACCGGGGAGCTGTTTTTT.